This passage covers 4 T cell receptor beta chains from one sample sequenced in a study of shared clonotypes between healthy human individuals (dated by TCRdb to 2020 to 2022). Receptor amplification or capture employed the immunoSEQ multiplex PCR assay. TCRdb limited this immuneACCESS table to in-frame rearrangements with V and J called. A share of clones is missing; checked studies link under half to unresolved V genes, and the rest is unexplained. The sample table shows around 2.1 million clones, and under 95% are seen once. The ten largest make up 1.7% of the sample. For the CD8 naive samples, CD45RO-negative cells were positively selected for CCR7, yielding a CD45RA+CCR7+ population from which TemRA cells were excluded. Material: naive CD8+ T cells from PBMCs. This specimen's cell subset or site label, per the study, means: CD45RA+CCR7+. These receptors were obtained from a man between 18 and 29 years old in good health. Some clones in this sample may be carry-over from other donors' samples.

On this clone: Other DNA sequences in this sample translate to the same CDR3. The chain couples TRBV27 to TRBJ1-2, with D uncertain. This CDR3 has 14 amino acids. V shed 4 bases and J shed 0 bases, with 9 bases lying between them. In germline, CDR1 is MNHEY, CDR2 SMNVEV (reference sequence). The CDR3 protein is CASSSTGTNYGYTF. CDR3 coding DNA: TGTGCCAGCAGTTCAACCGGTACTAACTATGGCTACACCTTC.

The chain is built from TRBV2 and TRBJ1-5, with 8 positions matching TRBD1. With 6 bases clipped from V and 4 bases from J, the junction kept 8 bases outside the gene matches. The germline gives CDR1 SNHLY, CDR2 FYNNEI. This CDR3 is built from 15 residues. CDR3 sequence reads: CASRDRQGRNQPQHF. The CDR3 region has the DNA TGTGCCAGCAGGGATAGACAGGGGCGGAATCAGCCCCAGCATTTT.

The chain has TRBV9 and TRBJ2-1; D not resolved. Germline V lookup: CDR1 SGDLS, CDR2 YYNGEE. Deletions cut 4 bases from V and 0 bases from J, with 5 bases between. The CDR3 contains 13 residues. The CDR3 region is CASSPTSYNEQFF. The DNA of the CDR3 is TGTGCCAGCAGCCCCACCTCCTACAATGAGCAGTTCTTC.

The genes are TRBV11-1 and TRBJ2-2; unclear D gene. The CDR3 contains 18 residues. The V end was cut by 1 base, the J end by 2 bases, with 17 bases between. The germline CDR1 and CDR2 sequences are SGHAT and FQDESV (reference sequence). The CDR3: CASSLVGSPSINTGELFF. Written as DNA, the CDR3 is TGTGCCAGCAGCTTAGTCGGCAGCCCTTCAATTAACACCGGGGAGCTGTTTTTT.